The clone carrying this T cell receptor beta chain has only a few counts. The antigen is not known. One end of the junction is discordant with germline, which a read error may explain. These data belong to a study of cytomegalovirus exposure and HLA in healthy donors. Study results and limitations: It emerged from a later analysis that several of the most significant clusters appeared to be linked to common viral pathogens.

Germline V lookup: CDR1 SNHLY, CDR2 FYNNEI. This CDR3 contains 13 residues. In the PCR, 60 Vbeta and 13 Jbeta primers were used. Original methodology: In a later analysis, some 80 million unique TCR beta chains included roughly 11 million shared by two or more donors. The assay was immunoSEQ multiplex PCR, and TCRdb's table has in-frame clones only and misses some. Clone size and the V and J calls come from that table; the DNA yielded D and trimming. The repertoire holds about 110,000 clones, with 75% as singletons. J is TRBJ2-7 and V is TRBV2; either TRBD1 or TRBD2 may fit D (5 bases each). This receptor was taken from a male donor in good health and CMV-seropositive. Sequencing input: PBMCs. In DNA, the CDR3 is TGTGCCAGCAGGGAAGGGGAGCCCTACGAGCAGTACTTC. Translated, it gives CASREGEPYEQYF.